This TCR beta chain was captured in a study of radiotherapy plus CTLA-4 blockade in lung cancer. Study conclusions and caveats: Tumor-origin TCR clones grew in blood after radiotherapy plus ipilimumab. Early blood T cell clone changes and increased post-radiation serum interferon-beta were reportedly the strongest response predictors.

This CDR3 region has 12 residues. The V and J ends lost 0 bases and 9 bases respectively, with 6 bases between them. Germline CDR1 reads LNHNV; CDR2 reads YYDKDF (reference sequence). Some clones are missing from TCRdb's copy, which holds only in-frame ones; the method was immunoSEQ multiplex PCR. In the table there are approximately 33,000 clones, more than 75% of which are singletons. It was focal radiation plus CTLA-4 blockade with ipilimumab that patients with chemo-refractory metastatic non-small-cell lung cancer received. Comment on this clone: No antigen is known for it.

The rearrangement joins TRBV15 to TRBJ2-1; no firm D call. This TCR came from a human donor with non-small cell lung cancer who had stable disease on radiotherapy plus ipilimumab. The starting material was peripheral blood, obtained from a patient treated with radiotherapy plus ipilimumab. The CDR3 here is CATSRDWSEQFF. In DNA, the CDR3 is TGTGCCACCAGCAGAGACTGGTCTGAGCAGTTCTTC.